The 29 T cell receptor beta chains below come from one sample, sequenced in a study of graft-versus-host responses after intestinal transplantation. The data were produced by immunoSEQ multiplex PCR, yet TCRdb's version contains in-frame clones alone and is incomplete. The sample lists some 22,000 clones; around 43% were seen once. Plates contained approximately 200,000 CFSE-labeled responder cells and approximately 200,000 irradiated, violet-dye-labeled stimulator cells. The sequencing here drew on alloreactive CD8+ T cells from a mixed lymphocyte reaction culture, taken before intestinal transplant. Subset reported: CFSE-low proliferating T cells sorted from approximately 6-day pre-transplant mixed lymphocyte reaction (GvH or HvG direction). All receptors derive from a human patient who received an intestinal transplant.

This clone was found a few times. This rearrangement joins TRBV27 to TRBJ2-1; no definite D call. The CDR3 totals 14 residues. V was pared by 6 bases and J by 7 bases, with 16 bases between. Per germline, CDR1 MNHEY and CDR2 SMNVEV (reference sequence). CDR3 amino acids: CASSEPPLRNEQFF. CDR3 bases: TGTGCCAGCAGCGAACCCCCTCTGAGGAATGAGCAGTTCTTC.

The chain links TRBV6-1 to TRBJ2-7; D is unresolved. V was pared by 5 bases and J by 4 bases, with 9 bases between. This CDR3 comprises 12 residues. Germline CDR1 and CDR2: MNHNS and SASEGT. In DNA form, the CDR3 reads TGTGCCAGCAGTTTGATAGGGTACGAGCAGTACTTC. It is translated as CASSLIGYEQYF.

The rearrangement joins TRBV6-1 to TRBJ1-5, with D unclear. Deletions cut 6 bases from V and 5 bases from J, with 11 bases between. Germline V gene lookup returns CDR1 MNHNS and CDR2 SASEGT. The CDR3 runs 13 residues. CDR3 sequence reads: CASSPDRDQPQHF. The CDR3 region has the DNA TGTGCCAGCAGCCCGGACCGGGATCAGCCCCAGCATTTT.

There are a few counts of this clone. V is TRBV19 and J is TRBJ2-7, with TRBD1 matching 11 bases. Germline V gene data show CDR1 as LNHDA and CDR2 as SQIVND (reference sequence). The CDR3 sequence is 14 residues long. V dropped 9 bases and J dropped 1; count of bases not matched to a gene: 5. The CDR3 nucleotides read TGTGCCAGCAAAGGGACAGGGGGTTCCTACGAGCAGTACTTC. It encodes CASKGTGGSYEQYF.

The CDR3 loop reads CASSATGTRITDTQYF. CDR3 nucleotides: TGTGCCAGCAGCGCAACCGGGACTAGAATCACAGATACGCAGTATTTT. The J gene is TRBJ2-3, the V gene TRBV13; 8 bases map to TRBD2. V trimming: 5 bases; J trimming: 2 bases; junction bases outside the gene matches: 9. Germline assignment: CDR1 PRHDT and CDR2 FYEKMQ (reference sequence). CDR3 length: 16 residues.

The V call is TRBV18, the J call TRBJ2-1, with D possibly TRBD2 on 5 matching bases. Germline V gene sequence: CDR1 KGHSH, CDR2 LQKENI. V dropped 6 bases and J dropped 3 bases, with 12 bases sitting between them. The length of the CDR3 is 14 residues. CDR3 DNA: TGTGCCAGCTCGATAGGACGGGACTACAATGAGCAGTTCTTC. Amino acids: CASSIGRDYNEQFF.

This clone was counted ten times or more. This rearrangement joins TRBV14 to TRBJ2-7; perhaps TRBD2 as D (6 bases). Between the trimmed V and J ends, which lost 4 bases and 5 bases, there was a span of 15 bases. The CDR3 has 14 amino acids. Germline-derived CDR1 and CDR2 are SGHDN and FVKESK. The DNA for the CDR3 is TGTGCCAGCAGCCTTGGGGGGAGTATAAACGAGCAGTACTTC. Translating gives CASSLGGSINEQYF.

This chain joins TRBV28 and TRBJ2-5; no clear D. Germline V gene sequence: CDR1 MDHEN, CDR2 SYDVKM. With 6 bases removed from V and 2 bases from J, the gap between germline ends came to 19 bases. This CDR3 region has 16 residues. CDR3 DNA: TGTGCCAGCAGCCCCTCGAGGTGGGGTTGGCAAGAGACCCAGTACTTC. Protein: CASSPSRWGWQETQYF.

This chain joins TRBV6-6 and TRBJ2-7; no definite D call. Germline assignment: CDR1 MNHNY and CDR2 SVGAGI (reference sequence). This CDR3 is built from 11 residues. V was shortened by 5 bases and J by 9 bases, with 11 bases between the two germline ends. CDR3 DNA: TGTGCCAGCAGTACCTCTACAACGCAGTACTTC. Translation gives CASSTSTTQYF.

The CDR3, as DNA: TGTGCCAGCAGCTCGGAGGGGACCTATGGCTACACCTTC. Translated: CASSSEGTYGYTF. J is TRBJ1-2 and V is TRBV5-4, with D perhaps TRBD1 (5 bases). Germline V gene sequence: CDR1 SGHNT, CDR2 YYREEE (reference sequence). Between the trimmed V and J ends, which lost 3 bases and 4 bases, there was a span of 10 bases. The length of the CDR3 is 13 residues.

This chain uses TRBV19 with TRBJ2-7; D is possibly TRBD2 (6 bases). V was clipped by 5 bases and J by 2 bases, with 13 bases between them. CDR1 is LNHDA, CDR2 SQIVND, per germline (reference sequence). The CDR3 is 14 residues long. The CDR3 bases are TGTGCCAGTAGTTACCGGGAGCGACCCTACGAGCAGTACTTC. This sequence encodes CASSYRERPYEQYF.

V gene TRBV5-1 combines with J gene TRBJ1-4; possible D gene TRBD1, 6 bases. This CDR3 region has 14 residues. Germline loops: CDR1 SGHRS, CDR2 YFSETQ. The V end was cut by 4 bases, the J end by 8 bases, with 15 bases between. This CDR3 is CASSVGHGGEKLFF. For the CDR3, the DNA is TGCGCCAGCAGCGTGGGACATGGTGGCGAAAAACTGTTTTTT.

This clone was detected a few times. The chain joins TRBV5-1 to TRBJ1-1; D possibly corresponds to TRBD1 (6 bases). The CDR3 is made up of 14 amino acids. Trimming pared 4 bases from V and 1 base from J, leaving 11 bases between. Per the germline V gene, CDR1 is SGHRS and CDR2 is YFSETQ. The DNA of the CDR3 is TGCGCCAGCAGCATACAGGGAACGAACACTGAAGCTTTCTTT. Its protein product is CASSIQGTNTEAFF.

The J gene is TRBJ2-5, the V gene TRBV4-1; TRBD2 aligns across 12 bases. Germline trimming cut 0 bases from V and 4 bases from J; bases unmatched to any gene: 3. Germline CDR1 is MGHRA and CDR2 is YSYEKL. The CDR3 is made up of 16 amino acids. CDR3 protein: CASSQDMTSGGETQYF. The CDR3 nucleotides read TGCGCCAGCAGCCAAGATATGACTAGCGGGGGAGAGACCCAGTACTTC.

This clone occurred a few times. CDR3 sequence: CASSLLTGTGTEAFF. Here the CDR3 DNA reads TGTGCCAGCAGCTTACTTACCGGGACAGGGACTGAAGCTTTCTTT. V usage is TRBV7-8 and J usage is TRBJ1-1, with 9 bases aligning to TRBD1. This CDR3 has 15 amino acids. V was clipped by 2 bases and J by 5 bases; unmatched bases: 6. CDR1 is SGHVS and CDR2 is FQNEAQ in the germline V gene.

This chain joins TRBV5-1 and TRBJ2-7, with 9 bases matching TRBD1. The CDR3 is 15 amino acids. CDR1 is SGHRS and CDR2 is YFSETQ in the germline V gene. With 3 bases clipped from V and 1 base from J, the junction kept 5 bases outside the gene matches. The CDR3 DNA reads as TGCGCCAGCAGCTGGGGGACAGGGTCATCCTACGAGCAGTACTTC. As protein: CASSWGTGSSYEQYF.

There are a few counts of this clone. V gene TRBV7-3 combines with J gene TRBJ2-7; D perhaps matches TRBD2 (5 bases). The V gene's germline CDR1 is SGHTA and CDR2 FQGTGA. This CDR3 region has 15 residues. V lost 2 bases, J lost 1 base, and 12 bases lay in between. For the CDR3, the DNA is TGTGCCAGCAGCTTATTAGCGCGAGTTTCCTACGAGCAGTACTTC. Amino acid sequence: CASSLLARVSYEQYF.

Only a few counts were recorded for this clone. The chain recombines TRBV18 with TRBJ2-2; D is undetermined. Germline loops: CDR1 KGHSH, CDR2 LQKENI. The V end was cut by 1 base, the J end by 2 bases, with 8 bases between. CDR3 length equals 15 residues. Written as DNA, the CDR3 is TGTGCCAGCTCACCACAGTCCAGAAACACCGGGGAGCTGTTTTTT. Its protein product is CASSPQSRNTGELFF.

This clone came up a few times. This chain connects TRBV14 to TRBJ2-1; 11 bases map to TRBD2. Losses at the gene ends were 4 bases for V and 15 bases for J; bases not matched to a gene: 14. The CDR3 runs to 15 residues. CDR1 and CDR2 (germline): SGHDN, FVKESK. CDR3: CASSPGGTSGGPGFF. The CDR3 nucleotides read TGTGCCAGCAGCCCGGGAGGAACTAGCGGGGGCCCGGGGTTCTTC.

The V call is TRBV28, the J call TRBJ1-1; 7 bases match TRBD1. The CDR3 has 15 residues. CDR1 is MDHEN and CDR2 is SYDVKM in the germline V gene. Germline trimming cut 7 bases from V and 6 bases from J; bases unmatched to any gene: 14. The CDR3 region is CASNPGGGAASEAFF. The CDR3 DNA sequence: TGTGCCAGCAACCCAGGGGGGGGCGCGGCGTCTGAAGCTTTCTTT.

CDR3 nucleotides: TGTGCCAGCAGTGAGGGGGCCCTGCATGAGCAGTTCTTC. It codes for CASSEGALHEQFF. The chain employs TRBV6-1 and TRBJ2-1, with TRBD1 as a possible D gene (6 bases). Trimming shortened V by 3 bases and J by 8 bases, and 11 bases separated the two germline ends. Per germline, CDR1 MNHNS and CDR2 SASEGT. This CDR3 contains 13 residues.

The V call is TRBV30, the J call TRBJ2-3; D is uncertain. Trimming pared 0 bases from V and 6 bases from J, leaving 7 bases between. The germline gives CDR1 GTSNPN, CDR2 SVGIG (reference sequence). This CDR3 region has 12 residues. In DNA, the CDR3 is TGTGCCTGGAGTGTACGAACCGATACGCAGTATTTT. Protein: CAWSVRTDTQYF.

The chain carries TRBV7-9 and TRBJ2-7; 9 bases match TRBD2. Germline trimming cut 5 bases from V and 0 bases from J; bases unmatched to any gene: 5. Germline CDR1 SEHNR, CDR2 FQNEAQ (reference sequence). The CDR3 length is 15 residues. The CDR3 coding sequence is TGTGCCAGCAGCCCGAGAGCGGGAGGCTCCTACGAGCAGTACTTC. Residues: CASSPRAGGSYEQYF. The full variable domain, rest sourced from reference TRBV7-9 and TRBJ2-7, is DTGVSQNPRHKITKRGQNVTFRCDPISEHNRLYWYRQTLGQGPEFLTYFQNEAQLEKSRLLSDRFSAERPKGSFSTLEIQRTEQGDSAMYLCASSPRAGGSYEQYFGPGTRLTVT.

This rearrangement joins TRBV5-1 to TRBJ2-3, with TRBD2 identical over 11 bases. Trimming took 1 base from V and 6 from J; bases not matched to a gene: 10. This CDR3 is built from 17 residues. Germline loops: CDR1 SGHRS, CDR2 YFSETQ. CDR3 coding DNA: TGCGCCAGCAGCTTGACCAAGACTAGCGGGGTGATGGATACGCAGTATTTT. Translation: CASSLTKTSGVMDTQYF.

The chain couples TRBV7-8 to TRBJ2-2; 9 bases agree with TRBD2. After removal of 8 bases from V and 1 base from J, the junction contained 8 bases not matched to a gene. The germline CDR1 and CDR2 sequences are SGHVS and FQNEAQ. There are 16 residues in the CDR3. The CDR3 DNA sequence: TGTGCCAGCCGGGCGGGACTAGCAAGGAACACCGGGGAGCTGTTTTTT. Translating it yields CASRAGLARNTGELFF.

The chain employs TRBV28 and TRBJ1-5; D is perhaps TRBD1 (5 bases). The V and J ends lost 7 bases and 4 bases respectively, with 14 bases between them. CDR1 and CDR2 (germline): MDHEN, SYDVKM. CDR3 size: 14 residues. CDR3 nucleotide sequence: TGTGCCAGCACCCAAGGGTGGGGGAATCAGCCCCAGCATTTT. This codes for CASTQGWGNQPQHF.

The chain joins TRBV7-6 to TRBJ2-7; tentative D call: TRBD1 (5 bases). V gave up 1 base and J gave up 5 bases, with 15 bases separating them. Germline V gene data show CDR1 as SGHVS and CDR2 as FNYEAQ. The CDR3 extends over 15 amino acids. The CDR3 DNA reads as TGTGCCAGCAGCTTAGGTGGAAGTTCAGGGCACGAGCAGTACTTC. Encoded protein: CASSLGGSSGHEQYF.

In this sample, this clone turned up a few times. V gene TRBV19 combines with J gene TRBJ2-7; maybe TRBD2 (6 bases). V lost 5 bases and J 3 bases, leaving 14 bases between the germline ends. The CDR3 runs to 14 residues. CDR1 LNHDA and CDR2 SQIVND come from the germline V gene (reference sequence). CDR3 DNA: TGTGCCAGTAGTCGCGGACTACCCATCTACGAGCAGTACTTC. Protein: CASSRGLPIYEQYF.

The chain recombines TRBV2 with TRBJ2-3; D unresolved. The CDR3 is 14 amino acids. Germline-derived CDR1 and CDR2 are SNHLY and FYNNEI. The germline V and J ends were trimmed by 4 bases and 6 bases, with 14 bases remaining between them. CDR3 sequence reads: CASSVGRVQDTQYF. As DNA, the CDR3 is TGTGCCAGCAGTGTTGGTAGGGTGCAGGATACGCAGTATTTT.